These 23 T cell receptor beta chains were all obtained from the same sample, sequenced in a study of blood T cell repertoires in COVID-19. TCRdb's table, derived via immunoSEQ multiplex PCR, lists solely in-frame clones and lacks some. This table holds some 80,000 clones, roughly four fifths found once. Sequenced material: peripheral blood. These receptor sequences come from a human donor in a cohort sampled during active COVID-19.

This chain's CDR3 is CASSELASGGASYEQYF. The DNA of the CDR3 is TGCGCCAGCAGTGAGCTGGCTAGCGGGGGGGCGTCCTACGAGCAGTACTTC. The chain carries TRBV10-2 and TRBJ2-7, with 12 bases lining up with TRBD2. The germline gives CDR1 WSHSY, CDR2 SAAADI. The ends lost 2 bases at V and 1 base at J; junction bases unmatched: 6. This CDR3 is built from 17 residues.

This rearrangement joins TRBV7-2 to TRBJ2-2, with TRBD2 matching over 8 bases. The length of the CDR3 is 15 residues. J lost 5 bases, V lost 4 bases, and 6 bases had no gene match. CDR1 and CDR2 from the germline V gene are SGHTA and FQGNSA. The CDR3 nucleotides are TGTGCCAGCAGCTCCGGGACTAGAGGTACCGGGGAGCTGTTTTTT. Protein product: CASSSGTRGTGELFF. The full variable domain, rest sourced from reference TRBV7-2 and TRBJ2-2, is GAGVSQSPSNKVTEKGKDVELRCDPISGHTALYWYRQSLGQGLEFLIYFQGNSAPDKSGLPSDRFSAERTGGSVSTLTIQRTQQEDSAVYLCASSSGTRGTGELFFGEGSRLTVL.

The gene calls are TRBV4-1 and TRBJ2-5, with a weak D call TRBD1 (5 bases). Between the trimmed V and J ends, which lost 1 base and 2 bases, there was a span of 11 bases. The CDR3 loop spans 15 amino acids. Germline CDR1 and CDR2: MGHRA and YSYEKL. The CDR3 nucleotides are TGCGCCAGCAGCCAAGGATTGACAGTTCAAGAGACCCAGTACTTC. Translated, it gives CASSQGLTVQETQYF.

This clone was counted a few times. The DNA for the CDR3 is TGTGCCAGCAGCTTGGGGGACAGGGGTTTTAGCACTGAAGCTTTCTTT. Translated: CASSLGDRGFSTEAFF. The chain joins TRBV7-9 to TRBJ1-1; 10 positions match TRBD1. The CDR3 is made up of 16 amino acids. The germline V gene has CDR1 SEHNR and CDR2 FQNEAQ (reference sequence). Losses at the gene ends were 3 bases for V and 4 bases for J; bases not matched to a gene: 8.

This clone was seen once. The chain employs TRBV4-1 and TRBJ2-7; D possibly corresponds to TRBD2 (5 bases). Germline V gene sequence: CDR1 MGHRA, CDR2 YSYEKL. CDR3 size: 14 residues. V lost 4 bases to trimming and J lost 2 bases, with 12 bases between them. DNA of the CDR3: TGCGCCAGCAGCCGCGGCGGGCCGCCCTACGAGCAGTACTTC. Translated, it gives CASSRGGPPYEQYF.

The chain is built from TRBV7-9 and TRBJ1-1; the D is unclear. V was cut by 5 bases and J by 10 bases, with 17 bases left in between. Germline V lookup: CDR1 SEHNR, CDR2 FQNEAQ (reference sequence). The CDR3 has 13 residues. The CDR3 region is CASSPRSEGVAFF. The CDR3 nucleotides read TGTGCCAGCAGCCCTAGGTCCGAGGGAGTAGCTTTCTTT. Supplemented by reference TRBV7-9 and TRBJ1-1, the full variable domain reads DTGVSQNPRHKITKRGQNVTFRCDPISEHNRLYWYRQTLGQGPEFLTYFQNEAQLEKSRLLSDRFSAERPKGSFSTLEIQRTEQGDSAMYLCASSPRSEGVAFFGQGTRLTVV.

This clone was recorded once. This rearrangement joins TRBV19 to TRBJ1-5; TRBD1 matches 7 bases. Germline V lookup: CDR1 LNHDA, CDR2 SQIVND (reference sequence). V was clipped by 7 bases and J by 9 bases; unmatched bases: 15. The CDR3 is 15 residues long. The CDR3 here is CASTATGLVGLPQHF. The DNA for the CDR3 is TGTGCCAGTACCGCGACAGGGCTTGTGGGGTTGCCCCAGCATTTT.

The J gene is TRBJ2-7, the V gene TRBV5-1, with TRBD1 matching over 7 bases. This CDR3 has 14 amino acids. The V gene end was trimmed by 0 bases and the J gene end by 2 bases; junction bases not matched to a gene: 2. CDR1 is SGHRS, CDR2 YFSETQ, per germline. The CDR3 DNA is TGCGCCAGCAGCTTGGAGGGACAGACCTACGAGCAGTACTTC. The encoded protein is CASSLEGQTYEQYF.

This clone has just one count. The V and J genes are TRBV7-2 and TRBJ1-2, with no clear D. Looked up from germline, CDR1 is SGHTA and CDR2 is FQGNSA. CDR3 length: 14 residues. The V end lost 5 bases, the J end lost 4 bases, and 14 bases lay between the germline ends. CDR3 residues: CASSIKGGSYGYTF. The CDR3 DNA reads as TGTGCCAGCAGCATTAAGGGAGGGAGCTATGGCTACACCTTC.

This chain connects TRBV4-1 to TRBJ1-2; D is undetermined. The germline gives CDR1 MGHRA, CDR2 YSYEKL. Trimming took off 0 bases at V and 4 bases at J, with 12 bases between the two ends. The CDR3 is made up of 15 amino acids. Here the CDR3 reads CASSQDKFAGYGYTF. In DNA form, the CDR3 reads TGCGCCAGCAGCCAAGACAAGTTCGCGGGCTATGGCTACACCTTC.

The V call is TRBV27, the J call TRBJ2-7, with D perhaps TRBD2 (5 bases). The CDR3 spans 15 residues. Germline V gene data show CDR1 as MNHEY and CDR2 as SMNVEV (reference sequence). Deletions cut 5 bases from V and 5 bases from J, with 19 bases between. CDR3 DNA sequence: TGTGCCAGCAGTCCCGGACTGCCTTTGAGAGACGAGCAGTACTTC. Residues: CASSPGLPLRDEQYF.

This clone has only a few counts. The genes are TRBV5-5 and TRBJ1-5; D is possibly TRBD1 (6 bases). Trimming left V 2 bases short and J 0 bases short, with 9 bases between. CDR3 length: 15 amino acids. The germline CDR1 and CDR2 sequences are SGHKS and YYEKEE (reference sequence). In nucleotides, the CDR3 is TGTGCCAGCAGCTTTGACAGGCGTAGCAATCAGCCCCAGCATTTT. Protein: CASSFDRRSNQPQHF.

The chain carries TRBV18 and TRBJ2-7; D remains ambiguous. CDR3 size: 14 residues. Germline CDR1 and CDR2: KGHSH and LQKENI. Trimming removed 0 bases from V and 12 bases from J, with 18 bases in between. The CDR3: CASSPPERRIPGYF. The CDR3 bases are TGTGCCAGCTCACCACCGGAACGACGCATCCCGGGGTACTTC.

This chain uses TRBV11-2 with TRBJ1-1, with TRBD1 as a possible D gene (5 bases). Germline assignment: CDR1 SGHAT and CDR2 FQNNGV. The length of the CDR3 is 15 residues. V was pared by 5 bases and J by 0 bases, with 13 bases between. CDR3 region: CASSPTGGMNTEAFF. The CDR3 DNA sequence: TGTGCCAGCAGCCCGACGGGGGGGATGAACACTGAAGCTTTCTTT.

V is TRBV6-5 and J is TRBJ1-5; a weak D match, TRBD1 (5 bases). Germline V lookup: CDR1 MNHEY, CDR2 SVGAGI. The CDR3 contains 13 residues. Trimming left V 6 bases short and J 1 base short, with 7 bases between. The DNA for the CDR3 is TGTGCCAGCAGACAGGAGAGCAATCAGCCCCAGCATTTT. Translated: CASRQESNQPQHF.

A few counts support this clone. The chain recombines TRBV9 with TRBJ1-6; D is ambiguous. This CDR3 spans 14 amino acids. Germline V gene data show CDR1 as SGDLS and CDR2 as YYNGEE. V lost 0 bases to trimming and J lost 9 bases, with 10 bases between them. The CDR3 sequence is CASSVESGSSPLHF. The CDR3 DNA follows: TGTGCCAGCAGCGTAGAATCGGGGTCTTCACCCCTCCACTTT.

This clone was seen a handful of times. The V gene is TRBV4-2, the J gene TRBJ1-5; D may be TRBD1 (6 bases). The ends were cut back, 5 bases at V and 2 bases at J, with 19 bases in the middle. Germline V lookup: CDR1 LGHNA, CDR2 YNFKEQ. The CDR3 runs to 17 residues. The CDR3 DNA follows: TGTGCCAGCAGCAAAGGGGGAGGGGATAATGGCAATCAGCCCCAGCATTTT. It codes for CASSKGGGDNGNQPQHF.

The V and J genes are TRBV5-4 and TRBJ1-2, with D perhaps matching TRBD1 (5 bases). The germline V gene has CDR1 SGHNT and CDR2 YYREEE (reference sequence). CDR3 length equals 15 residues. V lost 0 bases and J lost 7, with 16 bases in between. Here the CDR3 reads CASSLAGLSRSGYTF. CDR3 bases: TGTGCCAGCAGCTTGGCAGGGCTCTCAAGGAGTGGCTACACCTTC.

The rearrangement joins TRBV5-3 to TRBJ2-7; maybe TRBD1 (5 bases). TRBV5-3 is sorted into the ORF group, with uncertain function. This CDR3 has 16 residues. The V and J ends lost 2 bases and 5 bases respectively, with 20 bases between them. Here the CDR3 reads CARSFLSGQRTDEQYF. The CDR3, as DNA: TGTGCCAGAAGCTTTTTATCAGGACAACGTACGGACGAGCAGTACTTC.

The chain recombines TRBV7-3 with TRBJ2-3, with a weak D call TRBD1 (6 bases). The CDR3 runs 16 residues. The germline V and J ends were trimmed by 5 bases and 1 base, with 16 bases remaining between them. Germline V gene sequence: CDR1 SGHTA, CDR2 FQGTGA. For the CDR3, the DNA is TGTGCCAGCAGCCCCCAGGGGCAGGGACGCACAGATACGCAGTATTTT. Protein product: CASSPQGQGRTDTQYF.

The count of this clone is one. The V call is TRBV5-1, the J call TRBJ1-1; D not certain. V was cut by 4 bases and J by 6 bases, with 19 bases left in between. Germline-derived CDR1 and CDR2 are SGHRS and YFSETQ. CDR3 length: 15 residues. The CDR3 here is CASSREGEEGAEAFF. Written as DNA, the CDR3 is TGCGCCAGCAGCAGGGAGGGCGAGGAGGGCGCTGAAGCTTTCTTT.

V usage is TRBV18 and J usage is TRBJ1-2, with D maybe TRBD1 (6 bases). The germline V gene has CDR1 KGHSH and CDR2 LQKENI. CDR3 length equals 13 residues. V was trimmed by 3 bases and J by 4 bases, leaving 9 bases between them. The CDR3 is CASSPTGRYGYTF. The CDR3, as DNA: TGTGCCAGCTCACCGACAGGCCGCTATGGCTACACCTTC.

This sequence joins TRBV12-1 and TRBJ1-2. TRBV12-1 is deemed a pseudogene. CDR3 length equals 15 residues. The chain's CDR3 is CASSFFSLQAQGYTF. In DNA, the CDR3 is TGTGCCAGCAGCTTTTTTTCTCTCCAAGCCCAAGGCTACACCTTC.